This is a list of T cell receptor beta chains from one sample in a study of CD8 T cells in Susac syndrome. TCRdb itself ran the immunoSEQ multiplex PCR reads through MiXCR, one entry per CDR3 protein. The repertoire holds 400,000 or so distinct CDR3 sequences, with about 85% as singletons. Sequencing was done on a sample of CD8+ T cells from PBMCs. The origin of the receptors is a human donor with multiple sclerosis. The CDR3 runs from the conserved cysteine through the conserved F or W. D genes are given only for firm matches. Clone size, where shown, is once, few, many, or a class for clones that have expanded.

size: .
V: TRBV4-1
J: TRBJ2-7
D: .
DNA: TGCGCCAGCAGCCAAGACGGGACGGGGACCTACGAGCAGTACTTC
CDR3: CASSQDGTGTYEQYF

size: few
V: TRBV27
J: TRBJ2-1
D: .
DNA: TGTGCCAGCAGTCCAGCCCCCGGCTCCTACAATGAGCAGTTCTTC
CDR3: CASSPAPGSYNEQFF

size: .
V: TRBV29-1
J: TRBJ1-2
D: TRBD1
DNA: TGCAGCGTTGCCTGGACAGGGGACTATGGCTACACCTTC
CDR3: CSVAWTGDYGYTF

size: .
V: TRBV28
J: TRBJ1-3
D: .
DNA: TGTGCCAGCAGTTTATACACGACCTCGGACTCTGGAAACACCATATATTTT
CDR3: CASSLYTTSDSGNTIYF

size: once
V: TRBV6-5
J: TRBJ2-7
D: .
DNA: TGTGCCAGCAGTTACGGTACAGGGTGGAGCTCCTACGAGCAGTACTTC
CDR3: CASSYGTGWSSYEQYF

size: .
V: TRBV19
J: TRBJ1-1
D: TRBD1
DNA: TGTGCCAGTTTGTCGGGTACAGGGGGCACTGAAGCTTTCTTT
CDR3: CASLSGTGGTEAFF

size: .
V: TRBV7-8
J: TRBJ2-7
D: TRBD2
DNA: TGTGCCAGCAGCTCGCCGGGACTAGGGGACTACGAGCAGTACTTC
CDR3: CASSSPGLGDYEQYF

size: .
V: TRBV7-9
J: TRBJ2-5
D: .
DNA: TGTGCCAGCAGCTCCACAAACAGGGATAGGTGGGAGACCCAGTACTTC
CDR3: CASSSTNRDRWETQYF

size: .
V: TRBV12-3/TRBV12-4
J: TRBJ1-1
D: .
DNA: TGTGCCAGCAGCCAGTCTGAAGCTTTCTTT
CDR3: CASSQSEAFF

size: .
V: TRBV5-4
J: TRBJ2-7
D: TRBD2
DNA: TGTGCCAGCAGCTTTCTAGCGGGACCCTCCTACGAGCAGTACTTC
CDR3: CASSFLAGPSYEQYF

size: .
V: TRBV11-3
J: TRBJ2-7
D: TRBD1
DNA: TGTGCCAGCAGTCTTGGGACAGGGGTGGTCTACGAGCAGTACTTC
CDR3: CASSLGTGVVYEQYF

size: .
V: TRBV27
J: TRBJ2-1
D: .
DNA: TGTGCCAGCAGTCCTGAACAGGGCAATGAGCAGTTCTTC
CDR3: CASSPEQGNEQFF